One sample yielded the 24 T cell receptor beta chains listed below, sequenced in a study of metastatic and nonmetastatic thyroid tumors. TCRdb re-clonotyped the PCR reads through MiXCR. The sample shows 31,000 or so clones, more than 25% of them seen only once. None of the patients had undergone any treatment ahead of thyroid surgery. Sequencing input: blood. The origin of the receptors is a female donor with papillary thyroid cancer or a benign thyroid nodule (not recorded which). Some clones in this sample may be carry-over from other donors' samples.

The chain uses TRBV20-1 and TRBJ1-5, with 8 bases aligning to TRBD1. Germline CDR1 and CDR2: DFQATT and SNEGSKA (reference sequence). V was pared by 3 bases and J by 7 bases, with 8 bases of the junction left unmatched. The CDR3 covers 14 residues. CDR3 sequence: CSARTGAGNQPQHF. CDR3 DNA sequence: TGCAGTGCTAGGACAGGGGCGGGGAACCAGCCCCAGCATTTT.

This clone occurred once. The rearrangement joins TRBV11-3 to TRBJ2-1; no clear D gene. Germline loops: CDR1 SGHNT, CDR2 YENEEA. This CDR3 region has 14 residues. V was pared by 1 base and J by 7 bases, with 11 bases between. CDR3 DNA: TGTGCCAGCAGCTTAGGTTCCACGATGAATGAGCAGTTCTTC. Translation: CASSLGSTMNEQFF. Based on the CDR3 plus reference TRBV11-3 and TRBJ2-1, the full variable domain is EAGVVQSPRYKIIEKKQPVAFWCNPISGHNTLYWYLQNLGQGPELLIRYENEEAVDDSQLPKDRFSAERLKGVDSTLKIQPAELGDSAVYLCASSLGSTMNEQFFGPGTRLTVL.

This clone is termed medium-sized. The V call is TRBV27, the J call TRBJ1-2; D not certain. V dropped 5 bases and J dropped 2 bases, with 6 bases sitting between them. CDR3 size: 12 residues. Looked up from germline, CDR1 is MNHEY and CDR2 is SMNVEV (reference sequence). The CDR3 coding sequence is TGTGCCAGCAGTCCGACGAACTATGGCTACACCTTC. Translation: CASSPTNYGYTF.

In this sample, this clone turned up many times. The CDR3 is CASSRQSGPQETQYF. CDR3 DNA sequence: TGTGCCAGCAGTCGCCAAAGCGGGCCCCAAGAGACCCAGTACTTC. V and J are TRBV28 and TRBJ2-5; D possibly corresponds to TRBD2 (6 bases). Germline V gives CDR1 MDHEN, CDR2 SYDVKM. This CDR3 comprises 15 residues. Trimming pared 5 bases from V and 1 base from J, leaving 14 bases between.

V is TRBV12-3 or TRBV12-4 and J is TRBJ2-1, with D possibly being TRBD2 (6 bases). V was pared by 4 bases and J by 6 bases, with 10 bases between. The CDR3 consists of 13 residues. CDR3 bases: TGTGCCAGCAGTTCTTCTAGCGCCAATGAGCAGTTCTTC. As protein: CASSSSSANEQFF.

This clone was seen ten or more times. The V and J genes are TRBV2 and TRBJ2-5, with a possible D match to TRBD2 (5 bases). V lost 5 bases to trimming and J lost 5 bases, with 15 bases between them. CDR1 SNHLY and CDR2 FYNNEI come from the germline V gene. This CDR3 is 14 amino acids long. CDR3 in amino acids: CASSIRGLRETQYF. CDR3 bases: TGTGCCAGCAGTATTAGAGGGCTGCGGGAGACCCAGTACTTC.

V is TRBV12-3 or TRBV12-4 and J is TRBJ2-5, with a weak D call TRBD2 (5 bases). The V end was cut by 3 bases, the J end by 1 base, with 15 bases between. The CDR3 is made up of 16 amino acids. CDR3 DNA: TGTGCCAGCAGTTTTTGGGGTAGCGTAAGCCAAGAGACCCAGTACTTC. Its translation is CASSFWGSVSQETQYF.

The rearrangement joins TRBV5-5 to TRBJ2-2, with a weak D call TRBD2 (6 bases). CDR3 length equals 13 residues. V lost 7 bases to trimming and J lost 3 bases, with 10 bases between them. Germline loops: CDR1 SGHKS, CDR2 YYEKEE (reference sequence). CDR3 nucleotide sequence: TGTGCCAGCGCCGGGAGATACACCGGGGAGCTGTTTTTT. The encoded protein is CASAGRYTGELFF.

The sample holds a few counts of this clone. This sequence joins TRBV28 and TRBJ2-7, with D unclear. Trimming took off 2 bases at V and 2 bases at J, with 4 bases between the two ends. There are 12 residues in the CDR3. The germline V gene encodes CDR1 MDHEN and CDR2 SYDVKM. For the CDR3, the DNA is TGTGCCAGCAGTTTACCAGCCTACGAGCAGTACTTC. Translated: CASSLPAYEQYF.

Remarks on this clone: Other DNA sequences in this specimen translate into the identical CDR3. Here the CDR3 DNA reads TGTGCCAGCAGCTTAACCGGGCTACAGGAGACCCAGTACTTC. Its protein is CASSLTGLQETQYF. J is TRBJ2-5 and V is TRBV7-9; D not certain. The CDR3 contains 14 residues. The germline V and J ends were trimmed by 2 bases and 5 bases, with 12 bases remaining between them. Germline V lookup: CDR1 SEHNR, CDR2 FQNEAQ (reference sequence).

This clone was seen many times. A much bigger clone sits one base away, suggesting this may be a read error. The chain couples TRBV12-3 or TRBV12-4 to TRBJ2-7, with unresolved D. The CDR3 runs to 11 residues. In DNA, the CDR3 is TGTGCCAGCAGTATCTCCGACGAGCAGTACTTC. This codes for CASSISDEQYF.

This rearrangement joins TRBV5-1 to TRBJ2-6, with D hard to call. Trimming took off 4 bases at V and 0 bases at J, with 14 bases between the two ends. The CDR3 has 17 residues. Per the germline V gene, CDR1 is SGHRS and CDR2 is YFSETQ. As DNA, the CDR3 is TGCGCCAGCAGCGACGTTTCTTACCTCTCTGGGGCCAACGTCCTGACTTTC. Its protein product is CASSDVSYLSGANVLTF.

The chain carries TRBV6-1 and TRBJ1-3; maybe TRBD1 (5 bases). In germline, CDR1 is MNHNS, CDR2 SASEGT. Trimming removed 6 bases at V and 0 bases at J, with 15 bases between. This CDR3 has 16 amino acids. The CDR3 region has the DNA TGTGCCAGCAGCGAAACGCCAGGGTACTCTGGAAACACCATATATTTT. Protein product: CASSETPGYSGNTIYF.

This chain joins TRBV18 and TRBJ1-2; D is undetermined. V was pared by 2 bases and J by 3 bases, with 7 bases between. Per the germline V gene, CDR1 is KGHSH and CDR2 is LQKENI. The CDR3 runs 13 residues. The CDR3, as DNA: TGTGCCAGCTCACCAACCAGAGACTATGGCTACACCTTC. Its translation is CASSPTRDYGYTF.

The chain uses TRBV15 and TRBJ2-7; no clear D. Germline V gives CDR1 LNHNV, CDR2 YYDKDF (reference sequence). Trimming pared 0 bases from V and 1 base from J, leaving 10 bases between. The CDR3 totals 15 residues. In nucleotides, the CDR3 is TGTGCCACCAGCAGAGATACCACGGAATCCTACGAGCAGTACTTC. Translation gives CATSRDTTESYEQYF.

There are many counts of this clone. The chain recombines TRBV27 with TRBJ1-5, with D unresolved. V was pared by 7 bases and J by 0 bases, with 13 bases between. Germline V gene lookup returns CDR1 MNHEY and CDR2 SMNVEV (reference sequence). This CDR3 spans 15 amino acids. As DNA, the CDR3 is TGTGCCAGCACCCGGGTGGGGAATAGCAATCAGCCCCAGCATTTT. Translated: CASTRVGNSNQPQHF.

This chain uses TRBV25-1 with TRBJ1-2; D uncertain. In germline, CDR1 is MGHDK, CDR2 SYGVNS. This CDR3 comprises 16 residues. Trimming pared 3 bases from V and 4 bases from J, leaving 18 bases between. The CDR3 here is CASSDWNEESAYGYTF. The DNA for the CDR3 is TGTGCCAGCAGTGATTGGAATGAGGAAAGTGCCTATGGCTACACCTTC.

This clone was detected a few times. The chain has TRBV18 and TRBJ1-1; D is ambiguous. With 0 bases removed from V and 7 bases from J, the gap between germline ends came to 15 bases. Germline CDR1 and CDR2: KGHSH and LQKENI. The CDR3 consists of 15 residues. CDR3 coding DNA: TGTGCCAGCTCACCACCGGATGCGCTTGAGGGTGAAGCTTTCTTT. It translates to CASSPPDALEGEAFF.

The V and J genes are TRBV30 and TRBJ2-3; perhaps D is TRBD1 or TRBD2 (5 bases each). Germline V gives CDR1 GTSNPN, CDR2 SVGIG (reference sequence). Trimming removed 0 bases from V and 2 bases from J, with 9 bases in between. The CDR3 loop spans 14 amino acids. The CDR3 is CAWSVLGATDTQYF. CDR3 nucleotide sequence: TGTGCCTGGAGTGTACTCGGGGCCACAGATACGCAGTATTTT.

This clone was detected a few times. The CDR3 loop is CASSLEGAGYNEQFF. The CDR3 DNA reads as TGCGCCAGCAGCTTAGAGGGAGCGGGGTACAATGAGCAGTTCTTC. This chain uses TRBV5-1 with TRBJ2-1; the match to TRBD2 covers 7 bases. The CDR3 extends over 15 amino acids. Losses at the gene ends were 2 bases for V and 4 bases for J; bases not matched to a gene: 6. CDR1 SGHRS and CDR2 YFSETQ come from the germline V gene.

This clone has a count of ten or more. This sequence joins TRBV7-6 and TRBJ2-2; D is unclear. V was trimmed by 6 bases and J by 3 bases, leaving 5 bases between them. The germline gives CDR1 SGHVS, CDR2 FNYEAQ. There are 12 residues in the CDR3. The CDR3 reads CASSQDTGELFF. In nucleotides, the CDR3 is TGTGCCAGCAGTCAGGACACCGGGGAGCTGTTTTTT.

This chain links TRBV11-2 with TRBJ2-7; 10 nucleotides agree with TRBD2. Per the germline V gene, CDR1 is SGHAT and CDR2 is FQNNGV. Unmatched junction bases numbered 0, after V lost 0 bases and J lost 1 base. This CDR3 is built from 15 residues. CDR3 coding DNA: TGTGCCAGCAGCTTAGAAGCGGGAGGGTCCTACGAGCAGTACTTC. It is translated as CASSLEAGGSYEQYF. The full variable domain, rest sourced from reference TRBV11-2 and TRBJ2-7, is EAGVAQSPRYKIIEKRQSVAFWCNPISGHATLYWYQQILGQGPKLLIQFQNNGVVDDSQLPKDRFSAERLKGVDSTLKIQPAKLEDSAVYLCASSLEAGGSYEQYFGPGTRLTVT.

This clone was seen only a few times. This rearrangement joins TRBV2 to TRBJ2-3; 9 bases fit TRBD1. The CDR3 is 14 residues long. V was pared by 5 bases and J by 6 bases, with 6 bases of the junction left unmatched. Germline assignment: CDR1 SNHLY and CDR2 FYNNEI. The CDR3 region has the DNA TGTGCCAGCAGTCTCGGACAGGGGCCGGATACGCAGTATTTT. This encodes CASSLGQGPDTQYF.

The J gene is TRBJ1-2, the V gene TRBV6-2 or TRBV6-3; unclear D gene. Germline V gene lookup returns CDR1 MNHEY and CDR2 SVGEGT. The CDR3 runs 13 residues. V was cut by 0 bases and J by 5 bases, with 7 bases left in between. CDR3 DNA: TGTGCCAGCAGTTACTCCACGGAGTATGGCTACACCTTC. This sequence encodes CASSYSTEYGYTF.